A selection of T cell receptor beta chains follows, all from one sample in a study of OX40 agonist ivuxolimab in advanced cancers. Some clones are missing from TCRdb's copy, which holds only in-frame ones; the method was immunoSEQ multiplex PCR. The table shows about 23,000 clones, with about 76% occurring only once. Sequencing was performed on CD4+ or CD8+ T cells sorted from blood, taken in a trial of the OX40 agonist ivuxolimab. The source is an adult with an advanced solid tumor such as melanoma, head and neck, liver or kidney cancer. The CDR3 runs from the conserved cysteine through the conserved F or W. D genes are given only for firm matches. The size of a clone is reported for some rows only, either as once, few or many, or as a class for expanded clones.

j_gene,abundance,v_gene,d_gene,CDR3nt,CDR3aa
TRBJ1-3,NA,TRBV7-3,NA,TGTGCCAGCAGCTCCTCGGAGGGAAACACCATATATTTT,CASSSSEGNTIYF
TRBJ1-6,NA,TRBV29-1,TRBD1,TGCAGCGTCAGACAGGGGTCTAATTCACCCCTCCACTTT,CSVRQGSNSPLHF
TRBJ2-1,NA,TRBV18,TRBD2,TGTGCCAGCTCACTAGCGGGAGGCAACAATGAGCAGTTCTTC,CASSLAGGNNEQFF
TRBJ2-3,once,TRBV5-1,TRBD1,TGCGCCAGCAGCCCCGACAGGGCCCTTAGCACAGATACGCAGTATTTT,CASSPDRALSTDTQYF
TRBJ1-4,NA,TRBV10-3,TRBD1,TGTGCCATCAGTGGAGGGACAGCAACTAATGAAAAACTGTTTTTT,CAISGGTATNEKLFF
TRBJ2-7,NA,TRBV4-3,NA,TGCGCCAGCAGCCAAGTTCAGGGTGGCGAGCAGTACTTC,CASSQVQGGEQYF
TRBJ2-7,NA,TRBV5-1,TRBD1,TGCGCCAGCAGTCTCTCAGGGGGCTCCTACGAGCAGTACTTC,CASSLSGGSYEQYF
TRBJ1-6,NA,TRBV20-1,NA,TGCAGTGCCAGACCAATTTCACCCCTCCACTTT,CSARPISPLHF
TRBJ1-4,NA,TRBV7-9,TRBD1,TGTGCCAGCAGCAGAGGGACAGGGGCAACTAATGAAAAACTGTTTTTT,CASSRGTGATNEKLFF
TRBJ2-1,NA,TRBV6-4,TRBD2,TGTGCCAGCAGTGCCGGGGGGGGCTCTTACAATGAGCAGTTCTTC,CASSAGGGSYNEQFF
TRBJ1-2,NA,TRBV19,NA,TGTGCCAGTAGTATATGGGGAGCTGGGGGCTACACCTTC,CASSIWGAGGYTF
TRBJ1-2,NA,TRBV28,NA,TGTGCCAGCAGTTTTTTGGGGAGCGGCTACACCTTC,CASSFLGSGYTF
TRBJ1-4,NA,TRBV18,NA,TGTGCCAGCTCACCATACGGAGATGAAAAACTGTTTTTT,CASSPYGDEKLFF
TRBJ1-5,NA,TRBV7-7,TRBD1,TGTGCTAGCAGCTTAGGGACAGGGGATCAGCCCCAGCATTTT,CASSLGTGDQPQHF
TRBJ1-1,few,TRBV4-3,NA,TGCGCCAGCAGCCAAGATATAAGGCAGAACACTGAAGCTTTCTTT,CASSQDIRQNTEAFF
TRBJ1-2,few,TRBV5-1,NA,TGCGCCAGCAGCTTGGCAGGAGCGGGTGGCTACACCTTC,CASSLAGAGGYTF
TRBJ1-1,NA,TRBV19,TRBD1,TGTGCCAGTAGTATTAACAGGGGTGGTGCTGAAGCTTTCTTT,CASSINRGGAEAFF
TRBJ2-7,NA,TRBV7-9,NA,TGTGCCAGCAGCTTCCTCGAGGGGGGCGAGCAGTACTTC,CASSFLEGGEQYF